These T cell receptor beta chains were read from a single sample in a study of T cell responses to AZD1222 COVID-19 vaccine. The assay was immunoSEQ multiplex PCR, and TCRdb's table has in-frame clones only and misses some. The sample has 83,000 or so clones; more than 75% are singletons. This sample comprised peripheral blood, obtained on day 0 of AZD1222 vaccination. These receptors originate from an adult in good health. CDR3s include the opening cysteine and the closing phenylalanine or tryptophan. The order of the fields is V gene, J gene, D gene, CDR3 protein, CDR3 DNA. D genes are given only for firm matches.

TRBV4-1	TRBJ1-1	TRBD1	CASRTGPGVMNTEAFF	TGCGCCAGCAGGACAGGGCCGGGTGTTATGAACACTGAAGCTTTCTTT
TRBV24-1	TRBJ2-1	-	CATSRQRYNEQFF	TGTGCCACCAGTAGGCAGCGTTACAATGAGCAGTTCTTC
TRBV2	TRBJ2-1	-	CASISAARVVTNQFF	TGTGCCAGCATTAGCGCGGCCAGAGTTGTCACTAATCAGTTCTTC
TRBV7-9	TRBJ1-5	TRBD1	CASSSPGGAGNQPQHF	TGTGCCAGCAGCTCCCCAGGGGGCGCGGGCAATCAGCCCCAGCATTTT
TRBV3-1/TRBV3-2	TRBJ1-4	-	CASSLRGINEKLFF	TGTGCCAGCAGCCTAAGGGGGATTAATGAAAAACTGTTTTTT
TRBV5-1	TRBJ2-7	-	CASSLGGDEQYF	TGCGCCAGCAGCTTGGGCGGGGACGAGCAGTACTTC
TRBV19	TRBJ1-1	-	CASMNSGHRAEAFF	TGTGCCAGTATGAATTCGGGACACCGGGCTGAAGCTTTCTTT
TRBV19	TRBJ2-5	-	CASRHWGETQYF	TGTGCCAGTCGCCATTGGGGAGAGACCCAGTACTTC
TRBV5-6	TRBJ1-1	-	CASSLREFRVLQSNTEAFF	TGTGCCAGCAGCTTAAGGGAGTTTCGGGTACTTCAATCGAACACTGAAGCTTTCTTT
TRBV3-1/TRBV3-2	TRBJ1-4	-	CASSQDPQGGNEKLFF	TGTGCCAGCAGCCAAGATCCACAGGGAGGTAATGAAAAACTGTTTTTT
TRBV6-5	TRBJ2-3	-	CASRSTASTDTQYF	TGTGCCAGCAGATCGACAGCTAGCACAGATACGCAGTATTTT
TRBV4-1	TRBJ2-4	TRBD1	CASSQVTGDLRINIQYF	TGCGCCAGCAGCCAAGTGACAGGGGATTTGCGCATAAACATTCAGTACTTC
TRBV6-5	TRBJ1-2	-	CASRPTGTYGYTF	TGTGCCAGCAGACCGACAGGCACCTATGGCTACACCTTC
TRBV21-1	TRBJ2-1	-	CASSKSSGSYNEQFF	TGTGCCAGCAGCAAGTCGAGCGGATCCTACAATGAGCAGTTCTTC
TRBV6-2/TRBV6-3	TRBJ2-2	TRBD1	CASSPTGSGGELFF	TGTGCCAGCAGCCCGACAGGGAGTGGCGGGGAGCTGTTTTTT
TRBV7-6	TRBJ2-3	TRBD2	CASSLRGGGTDTQYF	TGTGCCAGCAGCTTACGGGGGGGTGGCACAGATACGCAGTATTTT
TRBV5-6	TRBJ1-1	-	CASSLGGVLLMNTEAFF	TGTGCCAGCAGCTTGGGAGGGGTTTTACTCATGAACACTGAAGCTTTCTTT